Listed below are T cell receptor beta chains from one sample, sequenced in a study of shared clonotypes between healthy human individuals. The method was immunoSEQ multiplex PCR; TCRdb's version includes in-frame clones alone and lacks a portion of them. This repertoire shows some 1 million clones, around four fifths found once; its top ten account for about 1.5%. Sequencing input: memory CD4+ T cells sorted from blood. These receptors all come from a man aged 18-30 years in good health. Each CDR3 is given with its conserved first and last residue. D genes are given only for firm matches. For some rows the clone size is stated as once, few or many, or as a class when expanded; others skip it.

J gene | clone size | V gene | D gene | CDR3 protein | CDR3 DNA
TRBJ2-6 | few | TRBV18 | TRBD1 | CASSEDRSGANVLTF | TGTGCCAGCTCAGAGGACAGGTCTGGGGCCAACGTCCTGACTTTC
TRBJ2-7 | - | TRBV18 | - | CASSSGNSYEQYF | TGTGCCAGCTCGTCCGGGAACTCCTACGAGCAGTACTTC
TRBJ1-1 | - | TRBV5-1 | - | CASSLGEVNTEAFF | TGCGCCAGCAGCTTGGGGGAAGTGAACACTGAAGCTTTCTTT
TRBJ2-6 | - | TRBV5-1 | TRBD1 | CASSQGANSGANVLTF | TGCGCCAGCTCACAGGGGGCTAACTCTGGGGCCAACGTCCTGACTTTC
TRBJ1-2 | - | TRBV6-5 | TRBD1 | CASSSAAGGLYGYTF | TGTGCCAGCAGTTCCGCGGCAGGGGGCCTCTATGGCTACACCTTC
TRBJ1-3 | - | TRBV4-1 | - | CASSQDYNANGNTIYF | TGCGCCAGCAGCCAGGACTACAATGCGAATGGAAACACCATATATTTT
TRBJ2-5 | - | TRBV7-8 | - | CASSLAPSQETQYF | TGTGCCAGCAGCTTAGCGCCCAGCCAAGAGACCCAGTACTTC
TRBJ1-2 | - | TRBV6-1 | - | CASSRTPTLGGYTF | TGTGCCAGCAGCCGGACCCCAACTTTAGGGGGCTACACCTTC
TRBJ2-2 | - | TRBV5-1 | - | CASKPESNTGELFF | TGCGCCAGCAAACCAGAGTCGAACACCGGGGAGCTGTTTTTT
TRBJ2-5 | - | TRBV18 | TRBD1 | CASSLGTGGQETQYF | TGTGCCAGCTCACTGGGGACAGGAGGGCAAGAGACCCAGTACTTC
TRBJ1-5 | once | TRBV28 | - | CASKGLTSNQPQHF | TGTGCCAGCAAAGGGTTGACGAGCAATCAGCCCCAGCATTTT
TRBJ2-3 | - | TRBV5-4 | TRBD2 | CASSLGLAVQDTQYF | TGTGCCAGCAGCTTAGGACTAGCGGTTCAGGATACGCAGTATTTT
TRBJ1-6 | once | TRBV18 | - | CASSPIGGRDSPLHF | TGTGCCAGCTCACCGATAGGGGGGCGAGATTCACCCCTCCACTTT
TRBJ1-4 | - | TRBV4-1 | - | CASRGTANEKLFF | TGCGCCAGCCGGGGGACGGCTAATGAAAAACTGTTTTTT
TRBJ2-2 | - | TRBV6-6 | TRBD2 | CASRTGTSGSPGELFF | TGTGCCAGCAGAACCGGGACTAGCGGGAGTCCTGGGGAGCTGTTTTTT
TRBJ1-1 | - | TRBV19 | - | CASSIGVGGGTEAFF | TGTGCCAGTAGTATAGGGGTCGGGGGGGGCACTGAAGCTTTCTTT
TRBJ1-2 | - | TRBV19 | TRBD1 | CASSSRDRGLPGYGYTF | TGTGCCAGTAGCAGCCGGGACAGGGGGCTTCCCGGCTATGGCTACACCTTC
TRBJ2-5 | few | TRBV7-8 | TRBD2 | CASSLLTGTSGRGETQYF | TGTGCCAGCAGCTTACTCACCGGGACTAGCGGGAGAGGGGAGACCCAGTACTTC
TRBJ2-3 | - | TRBV9 | TRBD2 | CASSLLAESTDTQYF | TGTGCCAGCAGTCTCCTAGCGGAGAGCACAGATACGCAGTATTTT
TRBJ2-5 | - | TRBV29-1 | - | CSALGVGEQYF | TGCAGCGCCCTGGGGGTTGGGGAGCAGTACTTC
TRBJ2-5 | - | TRBV7-8 | - | CASTLGGGPGETQYF | TGTGCCAGCACCTTAGGGGGGGGACCAGGAGAGACCCAGTACTTC
TRBJ1-5 | - | TRBV18 | TRBD1 | CASSPNTGDQPQHF | TGTGCCAGCTCACCTAATACAGGGGACCAGCCCCAGCATTTT
TRBJ1-2 | few | TRBV20-1 | - | CSARVSVDTF | TGCAGTGCTAGAGTGTCCGTGGACACCTTC
TRBJ1-2 | - | TRBV7-2 | - | CASSPPGYGYTF | TGTGCCAGCAGCCCCCCGGGTTATGGCTACACCTTC
TRBJ2-2 | - | TRBV5-1 | TRBD1 | CASSSGTANTGELFF | TGCGCCAGCAGCTCGGGGACAGCCAACACCGGGGAGCTGTTTTTT
TRBJ2-5 | - | TRBV5-1 | - | CASSEGFTGETQYF | TGCGCCAGCAGCGAGGGTTTCACGGGAGAGACCCAGTACTTC
TRBJ1-6 | - | TRBV30 | - | CAWRPGPANNSPLHF | TGTGCCTGGAGGCCGGGACCGGCTAATAATTCACCCCTCCACTTT
TRBJ2-5 | - | TRBV7-2 | TRBD1 | CASSFRGGWGETQYF | TGTGCCAGCAGCTTTAGAGGGGGCTGGGGCGAGACCCAGTACTTC
TRBJ2-3 | - | TRBV9 | - | CASSSQTKRNTDTQYF | TGTGCCAGCAGCTCCCAGACGAAGCGGAACACAGATACGCAGTATTTT
TRBJ1-1 | - | TRBV18 | - | CASSPGGATGYTEAFF | TGTGCCAGCTCACCGGGGGGGGCCACGGGTTACACTGAAGCTTTCTTT
TRBJ1-1 | many | TRBV19 | - | CASSIRVNTEAFF | TGTGCCAGTAGTATCCGTGTAAACACTGAAGCTTTCTTT
TRBJ2-1 | - | TRBV7-2 | TRBD1 | CASSSGPGTAGEQFF | TGTGCCAGCAGCTCCGGCCCCGGGACAGCAGGTGAGCAGTTCTTC
TRBJ2-2 | - | TRBV6-1 | TRBD2 | CASSEERGYTGELFF | TGTGCCAGCAGTGAAGAGCGGGGGTACACCGGGGAGCTGTTTTTT
TRBJ2-6 | once | TRBV27 | - | CASSFMVAGANVLTF | TGTGCCAGCAGTTTCATGGTGGCTGGGGCCAACGTCCTGACTTTC
TRBJ2-3 | - | TRBV9 | TRBD1 | CASSVGQALSTDTQYF | TGTGCCAGCAGCGTCGGACAGGCTCTTAGCACAGATACGCAGTATTTT
TRBJ2-2 | - | TRBV7-9 | - | CASSFSFSNTGELFF | TGTGCCAGCAGCTTTAGTTTTTCGAACACCGGGGAGCTGTTTTTT
TRBJ2-3 | once | TRBV28 | - | CASKHTQYF | TGTGCCAGCAAGCATACGCAGTATTTT
TRBJ2-3 | few | TRBV4-1 | TRBD2 | CASSQESLAGGSSTDTQYF | TGCGCCAGCAGCCAAGAGAGCCTAGCGGGGGGATCTAGCACAGATACGCAGTATTTT
TRBJ2-2 | - | TRBV7-3 | - | CASRSSGTRNTGELFF | TGTGCCAGCAGATCCTCCGGGACACGTAACACCGGGGAGCTGTTTTTT
TRBJ2-2 | - | TRBV28 | - | CASTFVDTGELFF | TGTGCCAGCACCTTTGTTGACACCGGGGAGCTGTTTTTT
TRBJ1-2 | - | TRBV4-3 | TRBD1 | CASSQWTGSGADYGYTF | TGCGCCAGCAGCCAATGGACAGGGTCGGGGGCAGACTATGGCTACACCTTC
TRBJ2-1 | - | TRBV19 | - | CASSILDNEQFF | TGTGCCAGTAGTATCTTGGACAATGAGCAGTTCTTC
TRBJ2-1 | - | TRBV18 | TRBD2 | CASSRKTTTSGSSYNEQFF | TGTGCCAGCTCACGAAAAACCACGACTAGCGGGAGCTCCTACAATGAGCAGTTCTTC
TRBJ2-1 | many | TRBV7-2 | - | CASSELRGPNEQFF | TGTGCCAGCAGCGAGTTGCGGGGCCCCAATGAGCAGTTCTTC
TRBJ1-5 | many | TRBV28 | - | CASSLTQRDQPQHF | TGTGCCAGCAGTTTAACCCAGCGGGATCAGCCCCAGCATTTT
TRBJ1-2 | - | TRBV28 | - | CASSLTVGRTNYGYTF | TGTGCCAGCAGCCTCACGGTGGGCAGGACTAACTATGGCTACACCTTC
TRBJ2-1 | - | TRBV9 | TRBD2 | CASSVAGLDTSGRNEQFF | TGTGCCAGCAGCGTAGCTGGTCTGGATACTAGCGGGAGGAATGAGCAGTTCTTC
TRBJ2-1 | - | TRBV29-1 | - | CSVEPRGSSYNEQFF | TGCAGCGTTGAACCACGCGGCAGCTCCTACAATGAGCAGTTCTTC
TRBJ2-1 | - | TRBV6-1 | TRBD2 | CASSALVGAGGHNEQFF | TGTGCCAGCAGTGCCCTTGTGGGGGCGGGAGGACACAATGAGCAGTTCTTC
TRBJ2-7 | - | TRBV25-1 | - | CASSDYTAGSYEQYF | TGTGCCAGCAGTGATTACACGGCGGGAAGCTACGAGCAGTACTTC
TRBJ2-5 | - | TRBV5-1 | TRBD1 | CASSWGQGIQETQYF | TGCGCCAGCAGCTGGGGACAGGGGATCCAAGAGACCCAGTACTTC
TRBJ1-1 | many | TRBV10-3 | TRBD1 | CAISTPGQGNTEAFF | TGTGCCATCAGTACACCGGGACAGGGGAACACTGAAGCTTTCTTT
TRBJ2-1 | - | TRBV19 | - | CASSIDHPGKLYYNEQFF | TGTGCCAGTAGTATAGATCACCCGGGGAAACTATACTACAATGAGCAGTTCTTC
TRBJ2-5 | - | TRBV11-1 | - | CASSPLEGGSQWTQYF | TGTGCCAGCAGCCCCCTAGAGGGGGGCAGTCAGTGGACCCAGTACTTC